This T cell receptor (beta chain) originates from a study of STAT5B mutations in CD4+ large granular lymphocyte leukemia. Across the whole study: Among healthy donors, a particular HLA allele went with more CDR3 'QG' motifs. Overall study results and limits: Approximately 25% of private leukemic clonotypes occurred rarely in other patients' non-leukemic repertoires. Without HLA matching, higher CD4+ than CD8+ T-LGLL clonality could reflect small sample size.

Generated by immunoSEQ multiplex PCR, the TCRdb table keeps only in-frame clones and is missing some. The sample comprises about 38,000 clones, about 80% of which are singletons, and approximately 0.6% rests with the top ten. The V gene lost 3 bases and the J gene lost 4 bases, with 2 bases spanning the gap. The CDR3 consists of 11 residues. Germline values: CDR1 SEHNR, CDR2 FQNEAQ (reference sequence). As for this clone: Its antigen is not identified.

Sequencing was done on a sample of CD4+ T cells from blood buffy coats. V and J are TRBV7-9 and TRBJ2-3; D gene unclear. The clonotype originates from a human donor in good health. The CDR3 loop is CASSFPDTQYF. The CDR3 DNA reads TGTGCCAGCAGCTTTCCAGATACGCAGTATTTT. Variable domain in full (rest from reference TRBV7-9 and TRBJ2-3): DTGVSQNPRHKITKRGQNVTFRCDPISEHNRLYWYRQTLGQGPEFLTYFQNEAQLEKSRLLSDRFSAERPKGSFSTLEIQRTEQGDSAMYLCASSFPDTQYFGPGTRLTVL.